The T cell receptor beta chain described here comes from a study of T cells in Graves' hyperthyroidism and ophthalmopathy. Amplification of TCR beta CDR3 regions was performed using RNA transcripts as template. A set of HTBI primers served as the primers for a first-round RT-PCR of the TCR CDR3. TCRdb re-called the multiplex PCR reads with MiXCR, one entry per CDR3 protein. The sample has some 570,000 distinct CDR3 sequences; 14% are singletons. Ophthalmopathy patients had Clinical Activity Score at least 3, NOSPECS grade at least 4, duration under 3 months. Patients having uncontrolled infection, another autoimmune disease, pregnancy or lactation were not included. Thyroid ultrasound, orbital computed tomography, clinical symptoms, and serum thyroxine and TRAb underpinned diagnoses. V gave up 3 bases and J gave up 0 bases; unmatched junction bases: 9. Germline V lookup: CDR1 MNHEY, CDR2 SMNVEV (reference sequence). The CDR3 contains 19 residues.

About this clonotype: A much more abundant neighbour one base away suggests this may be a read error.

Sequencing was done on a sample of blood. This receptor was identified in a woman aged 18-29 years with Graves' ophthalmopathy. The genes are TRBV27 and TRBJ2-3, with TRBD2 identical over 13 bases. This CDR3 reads CASSLGLAGHFSSTDTQYF. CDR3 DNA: TGTGCCAGCAGTTTGGGACTAGCGGGACATTTTTCTAGCACAGATACGCAGTATTTT.